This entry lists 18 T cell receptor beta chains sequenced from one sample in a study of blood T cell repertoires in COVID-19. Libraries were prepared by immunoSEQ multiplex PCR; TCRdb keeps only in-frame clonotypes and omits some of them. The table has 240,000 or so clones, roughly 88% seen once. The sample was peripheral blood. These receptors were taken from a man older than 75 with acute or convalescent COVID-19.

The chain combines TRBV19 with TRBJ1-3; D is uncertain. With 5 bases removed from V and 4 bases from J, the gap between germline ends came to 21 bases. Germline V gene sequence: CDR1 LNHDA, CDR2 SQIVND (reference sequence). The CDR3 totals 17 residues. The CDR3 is CASSPRHPGGGGNTIYF. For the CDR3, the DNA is TGTGCCAGTAGTCCGCGACACCCCGGAGGAGGAGGAAACACCATATATTTT.

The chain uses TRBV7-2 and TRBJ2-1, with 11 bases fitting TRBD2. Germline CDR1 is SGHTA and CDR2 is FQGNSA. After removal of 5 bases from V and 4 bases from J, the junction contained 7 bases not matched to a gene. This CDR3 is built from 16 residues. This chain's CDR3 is CASSDPGLAVYNEQFF. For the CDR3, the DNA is TGTGCCAGCAGCGACCCGGGACTAGCGGTGTACAATGAGCAGTTCTTC.

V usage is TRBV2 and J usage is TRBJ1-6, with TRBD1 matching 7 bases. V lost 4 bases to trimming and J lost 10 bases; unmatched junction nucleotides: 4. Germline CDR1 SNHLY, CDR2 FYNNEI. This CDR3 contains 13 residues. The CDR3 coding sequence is TGTGCCAGCAGTGCGAGGGGGCGGTCACCCCTCCACTTT. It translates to CASSARGRSPLHF.

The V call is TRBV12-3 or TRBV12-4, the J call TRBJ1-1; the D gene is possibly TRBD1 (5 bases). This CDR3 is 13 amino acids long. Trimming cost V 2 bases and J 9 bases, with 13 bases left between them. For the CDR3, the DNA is TGTGCCAGCAGTTTAAGGGGCGGGGATAAAGCTTTCTTT. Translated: CASSLRGGDKAFF.

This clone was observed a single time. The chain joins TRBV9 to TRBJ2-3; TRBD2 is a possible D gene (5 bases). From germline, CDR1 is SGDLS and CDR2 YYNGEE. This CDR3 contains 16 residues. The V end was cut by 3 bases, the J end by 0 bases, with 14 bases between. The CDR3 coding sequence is TGTGCCAGCAGCGAGGACCTACCGGGAAGCACAGATACGCAGTATTTT. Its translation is CASSEDLPGSTDTQYF.

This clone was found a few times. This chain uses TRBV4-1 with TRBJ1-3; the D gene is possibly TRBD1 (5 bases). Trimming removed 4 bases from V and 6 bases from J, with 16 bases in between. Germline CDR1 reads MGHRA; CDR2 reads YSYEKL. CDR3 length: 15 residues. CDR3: CASSPTTASENTIYF. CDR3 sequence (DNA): TGCGCCAGCAGCCCTACGACAGCGAGTGAAAACACCATATATTTT.

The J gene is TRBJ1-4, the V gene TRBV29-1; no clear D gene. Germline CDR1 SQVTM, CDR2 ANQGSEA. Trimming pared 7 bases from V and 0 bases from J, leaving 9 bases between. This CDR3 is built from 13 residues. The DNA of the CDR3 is TGCAGCGCCCTGAGGACAACTAATGAAAAACTGTTTTTT. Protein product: CSALRTTNEKLFF.

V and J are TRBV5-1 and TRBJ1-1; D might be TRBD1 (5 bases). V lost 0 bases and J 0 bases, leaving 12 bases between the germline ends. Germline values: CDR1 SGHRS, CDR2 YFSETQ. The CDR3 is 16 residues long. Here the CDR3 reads CASSLVTGIMNTEAFF. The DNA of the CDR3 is TGCGCCAGCAGCTTGGTAACAGGAATTATGAACACTGAAGCTTTCTTT.

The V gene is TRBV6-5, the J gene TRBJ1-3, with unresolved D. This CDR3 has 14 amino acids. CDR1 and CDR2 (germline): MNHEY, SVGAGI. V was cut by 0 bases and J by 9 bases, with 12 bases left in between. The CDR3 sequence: CASSYSYRAVTIYF. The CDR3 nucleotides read TGTGCCAGCAGTTACTCATATCGTGCAGTCACCATATATTTT.

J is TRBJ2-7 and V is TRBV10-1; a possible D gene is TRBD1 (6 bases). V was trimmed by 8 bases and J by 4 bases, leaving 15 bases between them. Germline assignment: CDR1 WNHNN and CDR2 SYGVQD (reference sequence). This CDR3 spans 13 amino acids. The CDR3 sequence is CASGVTGTYEQYF. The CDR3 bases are TGCGCCAGCGGGGTAACAGGGACGTACGAGCAGTACTTC.

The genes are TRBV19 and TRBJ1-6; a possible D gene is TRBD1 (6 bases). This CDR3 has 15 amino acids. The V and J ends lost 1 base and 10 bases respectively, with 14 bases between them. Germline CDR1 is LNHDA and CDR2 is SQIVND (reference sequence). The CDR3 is CASSIVGGPGSPLHF. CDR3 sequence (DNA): TGTGCCAGTAGTATAGTGGGGGGGCCTGGATCACCCCTCCACTTT.

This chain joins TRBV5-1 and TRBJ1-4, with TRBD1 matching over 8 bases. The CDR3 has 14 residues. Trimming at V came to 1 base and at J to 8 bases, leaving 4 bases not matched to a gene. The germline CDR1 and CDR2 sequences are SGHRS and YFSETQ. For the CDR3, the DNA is TGCGCCAGCAGCTTGACAGGGGGTAGAGAAAAACTGTTTTTT. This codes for CASSLTGGREKLFF.

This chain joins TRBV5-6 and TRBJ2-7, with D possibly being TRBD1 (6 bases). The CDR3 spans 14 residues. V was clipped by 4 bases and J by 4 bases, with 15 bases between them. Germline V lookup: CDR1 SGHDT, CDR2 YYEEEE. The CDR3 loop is CASSTDGRGYEQYF. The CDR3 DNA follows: TGTGCCAGCAGCACAGACGGCAGGGGATACGAGCAGTACTTC.

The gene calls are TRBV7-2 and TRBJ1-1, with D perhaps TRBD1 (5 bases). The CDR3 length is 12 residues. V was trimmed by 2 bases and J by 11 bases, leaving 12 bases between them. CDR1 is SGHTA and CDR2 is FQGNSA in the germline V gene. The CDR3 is CASSLMGLGAFF. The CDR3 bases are TGTGCCAGCAGCTTAATGGGGCTGGGGGCTTTCTTT.

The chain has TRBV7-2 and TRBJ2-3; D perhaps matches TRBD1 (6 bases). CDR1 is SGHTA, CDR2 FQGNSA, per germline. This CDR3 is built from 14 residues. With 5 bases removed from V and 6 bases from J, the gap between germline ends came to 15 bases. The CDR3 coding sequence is TGTGCCAGCAGCGGGAGCGGCAGGGGTGATACGCAGTATTTT. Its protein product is CASSGSGRGDTQYF.

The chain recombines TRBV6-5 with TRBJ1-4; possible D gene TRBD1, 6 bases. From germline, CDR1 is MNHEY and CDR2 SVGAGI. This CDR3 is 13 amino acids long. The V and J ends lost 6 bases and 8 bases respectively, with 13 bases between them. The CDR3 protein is CASSPGQDEKLFF. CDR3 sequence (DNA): TGTGCCAGCAGCCCGGGACAAGACGAAAAACTGTTTTTT.

The CDR3 DNA is TGCGCCAGCACTTTCGGGACCTCCGGAGGGAAGCTGTTTTTT. This translates into CASTFGTSGGKLFF. The gene calls are TRBV5-1 and TRBJ2-2, with D possibly matching TRBD2 (6 bases). The V gene's germline CDR1 is SGHRS and CDR2 YFSETQ. The ends were cut back, 6 bases at V and 12 bases at J, with 21 bases in the middle. There are 14 residues in the CDR3.

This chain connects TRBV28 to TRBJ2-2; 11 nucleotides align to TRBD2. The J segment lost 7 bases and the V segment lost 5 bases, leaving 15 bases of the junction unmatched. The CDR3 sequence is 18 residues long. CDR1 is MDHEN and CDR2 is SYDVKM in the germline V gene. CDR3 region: CASSSHPGLAGGNGELFF. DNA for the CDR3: TGTGCCAGCAGTAGCCACCCTGGGCTAGCGGGGGGAAACGGGGAGCTGTTTTTT.